The rows below give T cell receptor beta chains drawn from one sample of a study of naive and memory T cell subsets. TCRdb re-derived calls from the UMI-ligation and nested PCR reads in MiXCR, one entry per CDR3 protein. The sample yields more than 25,000 distinct CDR3 sequences, about 10% seen once. Source material: effector memory CD4+ T cells from blood. The receptor set was obtained from a human donor in good health. Both conserved end residues are part of each CDR3. Each record gives: clone size, V gene, D gene, J gene, CDR3 DNA, CDR3 protein. A D gene is named only where the DNA matches it firmly. Rows give clone size only sometimes, using once, few, many, or a class for an expanded clone.

abundance: few
v_gene: TRBV2
d_gene: NA
j_gene: TRBJ1-4
CDR3nt: TGTGCCAGCTCGAGGGGGGTAGGGGGAGGTGAAAAACTGTTTTTT
CDR3aa: CASSRGVGGGEKLFF

abundance: few
v_gene: TRBV3-1
d_gene: NA
j_gene: TRBJ1-4
CDR3nt: TGTGCCAGCAGCCAAGATGGCGGTGAAAAACTGTTTTTT
CDR3aa: CASSQDGGEKLFF

abundance: few
v_gene: TRBV18
d_gene: TRBD2
j_gene: TRBJ2-5
CDR3nt: TGTGCCAGCTCACGGTCGATAGCGGGCCCGCAAGAGACCCAGTACTTC
CDR3aa: CASSRSIAGPQETQYF

abundance: few
v_gene: TRBV7-2
d_gene: NA
j_gene: TRBJ1-4
CDR3nt: TGTGCCAGCAGCTTAGTTACGCAGAAGAATGAAAAACTGTTTTTT
CDR3aa: CASSLVTQKNEKLFF

abundance: few
v_gene: TRBV7-9
d_gene: NA
j_gene: TRBJ1-1
CDR3nt: TGTGCCAGCAGCTTGGGACAAATTCCCAACACTGAAGCTTTCTTT
CDR3aa: CASSLGQIPNTEAFF

abundance: few
v_gene: TRBV6-5
d_gene: TRBD2
j_gene: TRBJ2-2
CDR3nt: TGTGCCAGCAGTTACGACCGCACGCTGGCTAGCGGGAGGGCAAACACCGGGGAGCTGTTTTTT
CDR3aa: CASSYDRTLASGRANTGELFF

abundance: few
v_gene: TRBV13
d_gene: TRBD2
j_gene: TRBJ2-2
CDR3nt: TGTGCCAGCAGCTCCCGCGAAAGCGGGAGGTACACCGGGGAGCTGTTTTTT
CDR3aa: CASSSRESGRYTGELFF

abundance: NA
v_gene: TRBV27
d_gene: NA
j_gene: TRBJ1-1
CDR3nt: TGTGCCAGCAGTCTGGGACATACGAACACTGAAGCTTTCTTT
CDR3aa: CASSLGHTNTEAFF

abundance: few
v_gene: TRBV6-2/TRBV6-3
d_gene: TRBD2
j_gene: TRBJ2-7
CDR3nt: TGTGCCAGCAGACAACTGGGACTAGCGGGAGGTAGCGAGCAGTACTTC
CDR3aa: CASRQLGLAGGSEQYF

abundance: many
v_gene: TRBV18
d_gene: NA
j_gene: TRBJ2-3
CDR3nt: TGTGCCAGCTCACGCAGCACAGATACGCAGTATTTT
CDR3aa: CASSRSTDTQYF

abundance: few
v_gene: TRBV20-1
d_gene: TRBD1
j_gene: TRBJ1-1
CDR3nt: TGCAGTGCTAGAACAGGACAGGGCATGAACACTGAAGCTTTCTTT
CDR3aa: CSARTGQGMNTEAFF

abundance: many
v_gene: TRBV6-2/TRBV6-3
d_gene: TRBD2
j_gene: TRBJ2-2
CDR3nt: TGTGCCAGCAGTTATCATAGCGGGATCCCCGGGGAGCTGTTTTTT
CDR3aa: CASSYHSGIPGELFF

abundance: NA
v_gene: TRBV29-1
d_gene: NA
j_gene: TRBJ1-2
CDR3nt: TGCAGCGTTGCCTCAGACTTCTATGGCTACACCTTC
CDR3aa: CSVASDFYGYTF

abundance: few
v_gene: TRBV19
d_gene: TRBD1
j_gene: TRBJ1-6
CDR3nt: TGTGCCAGTCGCGACAGGGGGAATTCACCCCTCCACTTT
CDR3aa: CASRDRGNSPLHF

abundance: NA
v_gene: TRBV15
d_gene: TRBD1
j_gene: TRBJ1-5
CDR3nt: TGTGCCACCAGCAGACCTCAGGGGGCCGGGACTCAGCCCCAGCATTTT
CDR3aa: CATSRPQGAGTQPQHF

abundance: few
v_gene: TRBV29-1
d_gene: TRBD2
j_gene: TRBJ2-6
CDR3nt: TGCAGCGTTGTAGGAGGAAGCGGGGGCGTCCTGACTTTC
CDR3aa: CSVVGGSGGVLTF

abundance: NA
v_gene: TRBV20-1
d_gene: TRBD1
j_gene: TRBJ2-7
CDR3nt: TGCAGTGCTTCCCTACGGGGACAGGGGGCCGACGAGCAGTACTTC
CDR3aa: CSASLRGQGADEQYF

abundance: few
v_gene: TRBV20-1
d_gene: TRBD1
j_gene: TRBJ2-5
CDR3nt: TGCAGTGCTAGAGCTCGGACAGGGGTTTATGAGACCCAGTACTTC
CDR3aa: CSARARTGVYETQYF